This is a list of T cell receptor beta chains from one sample in a study of blood T cell repertoires in COVID-19. Repertoires were generated with immunoSEQ multiplex PCR, while TCRdb's copy carries only in-frame clones and drops some. Of a few hundred thousand clones in the sample, more than 80% were seen once. Sequencing was done on a sample of peripheral blood. All receptors derive from a woman aged 25 to 45 with COVID-19, enrolled during active disease. CDR3s include the opening cysteine and the closing phenylalanine or tryptophan. Each record gives: clone size, J gene, D gene, V gene, CDR3 protein, CDR3 DNA. A D gene is named only where the DNA matches it firmly. Only some rows state a clone size, as once, few, many or a class for expanded clones.

-	TRBJ1-2	-	TRBV10-1	CASSSDSYGYTF	TGCGCCAGCAGTTCGGACAGTTATGGCTACACCTTC
-	TRBJ2-7	TRBD1	TRBV6-5	CASSYSPGQGYEQYF	TGTGCCAGCAGTTACTCCCCGGGACAGGGGTACGAGCAGTACTTC
-	TRBJ1-5	-	TRBV6-5	CASSYSGVGNQPQHF	TGTGCCAGCAGTTACTCCGGGGTAGGCAATCAGCCCCAGCATTTT
-	TRBJ1-2	TRBD1	TRBV7-2	CASSPQGYDYGYTF	TGTGCCAGCAGCCCACAGGGGTATGACTATGGCTACACCTTC
-	TRBJ2-5	TRBD2	TRBV4-2	CASSQDRGDLETQYF	TGTGCCAGCAGCCAAGATCGGGGGGATTTGGAGACCCAGTACTTC
-	TRBJ1-2	-	TRBV6-5	CASSLAGRGYGYTF	TGTGCCAGCAGTTTAGCGGGGCGCGGGTATGGCTACACCTTC
-	TRBJ1-6	TRBD1	TRBV20-1	CSASPNRGTNSPLHF	TGCAGTGCTAGTCCCAACAGGGGTACTAATTCACCCCTCCACTTT
-	TRBJ2-3	-	TRBV18	CASSPGQTSTDTQYF	TGTGCCAGCTCACCGGGGCAGACAAGCACAGATACGCAGTATTTT
-	TRBJ2-1	TRBD2	TRBV5-8	CASSYGTSGSDEQFF	TGTGCCAGCAGCTACGGGACTAGCGGGAGCGATGAGCAGTTCTTC
-	TRBJ1-1	TRBD1	TRBV19	CASSIDVYRGLHVMNTEAFF	TGTGCCAGTAGTATAGATGTTTACAGGGGGCTACATGTCATGAACACTGAAGCTTTCTTT
-	TRBJ1-2	-	TRBV19	CASRDSDRTGFYTF	TGTGCCAGTAGGGATTCGGACCGAACAGGGTTCTACACCTTC
once	TRBJ2-1	TRBD1	TRBV7-2	CASEYWTGWNEQFF	TGTGCCAGCGAATATTGGACAGGGTGGAATGAGCAGTTCTTC
few	TRBJ2-7	-	TRBV28	CASSFGVAYEQYF	TGTGCCAGCAGTTTCGGGGTTGCCTACGAGCAGTACTTC
few	TRBJ2-5	-	TRBV2	CASSEFGGLQETQYF	TGTGCCAGCAGTGAATTTGGCGGCCTCCAAGAGACCCAGTACTTC
-	TRBJ2-7	TRBD1	TRBV5-4	CASSYDLGGPYEQYF	TGTGCCAGCAGCTACGATCTAGGGGGCCCCTACGAGCAGTACTTC
few	TRBJ2-1	TRBD2	TRBV25-1	CASSDSGTSNVEQFF	TGTGCCAGCAGTGACTCCGGGACTAGCAATGTTGAGCAGTTCTTC
-	TRBJ1-3	TRBD1	TRBV7-9	CASSPGPGQGYNTIYF	TGTGCCAGCAGCCCCGGACCGGGACAGGGGTACAACACCATATATTTT
-	TRBJ2-3	TRBD2	TRBV29-1	CSAPLAGGNPSTDTQYF	TGCAGCGCCCCCCTAGCGGGGGGGAACCCTAGCACAGATACGCAGTATTTT
-	TRBJ2-1	TRBD2	TRBV7-6	CASSPKLAGDHSNTYNEQFF	TGTGCCAGCAGCCCCAAACTAGCGGGGGATCACTCGAATACCTACAATGAGCAGTTCTTC
-	TRBJ2-3	TRBD2	TRBV18	CASSPPGLAGGSTDTQYF	TGTGCCAGCTCACCACCGGGACTAGCGGGGGGAAGCACAGATACGCAGTATTTT
-	TRBJ2-2	-	TRBV19	CASRKSGDAGELFF	TGTGCCAGTAGGAAGTCAGGGGACGCCGGGGAGCTGTTTTTT
-	TRBJ2-1	TRBD2	TRBV4-3	CASSQALWAGGSEQFF	TGCGCCAGCAGCCAAGCCCTGTGGGCGGGAGGAAGTGAGCAGTTCTTC
-	TRBJ2-5	TRBD2	TRBV28	CASSPRRGGAEETQYF	TGTGCCAGCAGCCCCCGTCGGGGGGGGGCCGAAGAGACCCAGTACTTC
once	TRBJ1-2	TRBD1	TRBV11-2	CASSPGQSGYTF	TGTGCCAGCAGCCCGGGACAGTCTGGCTACACCTTC
-	TRBJ2-1	-	TRBV4-3	CASSQLGGNGDNEQFF	TGCGCCAGCAGCCAACTTGGCGGGAATGGGGACAATGAGCAGTTCTTC
once	TRBJ1-2	-	TRBV18	CASSPDVGQFNAYGYTF	TGTGCCAGCTCACCAGACGTCGGACAGTTCAACGCCTATGGCTACACCTTC
-	TRBJ1-4	TRBD1	TRBV3-1/TRBV3-2	CASSQNRGRGEKLFF	TGTGCCAGCAGCCAGAACAGGGGGAGAGGCGAAAAACTGTTTTTT
-	TRBJ2-7	-	TRBV28	CASSLYTYEQYF	TGTGCCAGCAGTTTATATACCTACGAGCAGTACTTC
-	TRBJ2-7	TRBD1	TRBV4-1	CASSQDRLRDRNEQYF	TGCGCCAGCAGCCAAGATCGGCTCCGGGACAGGAACGAGCAGTACTTC
-	TRBJ2-5	-	TRBV9	CASSRAGGTGQETQYF	TGTGCCAGCAGCCGTGCCGGAGGGACGGGTCAAGAGACCCAGTACTTC
-	TRBJ1-2	-	TRBV12-3/TRBV12-4	CASSVTDPYGYTF	TGTGCCAGCAGTGTAACAGATCCGTATGGCTACACCTTC
-	TRBJ2-7	TRBD1	TRBV11-3	CASSWDSSYEQYF	TGTGCCAGCAGCTGGGACAGCTCCTACGAGCAGTACTTC
-	TRBJ1-5	TRBD1	TRBV19	CASSLPGQGISNQPQHF	TGTGCCAGTAGTCTCCCGGGACAGGGAATTAGCAATCAGCCCCAGCATTTT
-	TRBJ2-1	TRBD2	TRBV7-9	CASRVSSGSSYNEQFF	TGTGCCAGCAGAGTTTCTAGCGGGAGCTCCTACAATGAGCAGTTCTTC
-	TRBJ1-2	TRBD1	TRBV28	CASSLAGQGTNYGYTF	TGTGCCAGCAGTTTAGCCGGACAGGGCACTAACTATGGCTACACCTTC
-	TRBJ1-3	-	TRBV28	CASSTSVDTIYF	-
-	TRBJ1-2	TRBD1	TRBV7-9	CASSPQGQSSYGYTF	TGTGCCAGCAGCCCTCAGGGACAGAGCTCCTATGGCTACACCTTC
-	TRBJ2-2	TRBD2	TRBV14	CASSQGGTPGTGELFF	TGTGCCAGCAGCCAGGGGGGGACCCCGGGAACCGGGGAGCTGTTTTTT
-	TRBJ1-2	-	TRBV18	CASSPTQPGGPDGYTF	TGTGCCAGCTCACCAACCCAGCCTGGGGGCCCCGATGGCTACACCTTC
-	TRBJ2-3	TRBD2	TRBV20-1	CSASAGRENTQYF	TGCAGTGCTAGTGCGGGGAGGGAGAATACGCAGTATTTT
-	TRBJ1-1	-	TRBV5-1	CASSLTGTTEAFF	TGCGCCAGCAGCCTCACAGGGACCACTGAAGCTTTCTTT
-	TRBJ1-6	TRBD1	TRBV6-1	CASSETRIGQGWNSPLHF	TGTGCCAGCAGTGAGACCCGAATCGGACAGGGGTGGAATTCACCCCTCCACTTT
-	TRBJ1-4	-	TRBV6-2/TRBV6-3	CASSYSETGHSTNEKLFF	TGTGCCAGCAGTTACTCGGAAACGGGACACTCAACTAATGAAAAACTGTTTTTT
-	TRBJ1-5	-	TRBV27	CASSFRDYNQPQHF	TGTGCCAGCAGTTTCCGGGACTACAATCAGCCCCAGCATTTT
once	TRBJ1-1	-	TRBV5-1	CASSLGQPSTEAFF	TGCGCCAGCAGCTTGGGACAGCCCAGCACTGAAGCTTTCTTT
-	TRBJ1-4	TRBD1	TRBV3-1/TRBV3-2	CASSTRQGLNEKLFF	TGTGCCAGCAGCACCCGACAGGGCCTTAATGAAAAACTGTTTTTT
-	TRBJ1-4	-	TRBV6-4	CASRQSPATNEKLFF	TGTGCCAGCAGACAGAGCCCTGCAACTAATGAAAAACTGTTTTTT
-	TRBJ1-3	TRBD1	TRBV11-2	CASSPRDRGNTIYF	TGTGCCAGCAGCCCTAGGGACAGGGGAAACACCATATATTTT
-	TRBJ1-3	-	TRBV2	CASSEGLWGPGNTIYF	TGTGCCAGCAGTGAAGGACTCTGGGGCCCTGGAAACACCATATATTTT
-	TRBJ1-6	TRBD1	TRBV4-2	CASSQPSGGNSPLHF	TGTGCCAGCAGCCAACCATCAGGGGGTAATTCACCCCTCCACTTT
-	TRBJ2-1	TRBD2	TRBV11-2	CASSVTGGRRHSEQFF	TGTGCCAGCAGCGTTACGGGGGGTAGGCGGCACAGTGAGCAGTTCTTC
-	TRBJ2-3	-	TRBV2	CASSRGEGGWTDTQYF	TGTGCCAGCAGCAGAGGCGAGGGGGGGTGGACAGATACGCAGTATTTT
-	TRBJ2-2	-	TRBV24-1	CATISDSGELFF	TGTGCCACCATTAGTGATTCCGGGGAGCTGTTTTTT
-	TRBJ2-7	-	TRBV18	CASSPDRSSYEQYF	TGTGCCAGCTCACCGGACAGAAGCTCCTACGAGCAGTACTTC
-	TRBJ2-5	-	TRBV7-7	CASSLVGGETQYF	TGTGCTAGCAGCTTAGTGGGCGGGGAGACCCAGTACTTC
once	TRBJ1-2	TRBD1	TRBV5-5	CASSRSGQAGYYGYTF	TGTGCCAGCAGCCGATCGGGACAGGCCGGATACTATGGCTACACCTTC
-	TRBJ2-3	TRBD1	TRBV11-2	CASSDRDRGRDTQYF	TGTGCCAGCAGCGACCGGGACAGGGGCCGCGATACGCAGTATTTT